This TCR beta chain was obtained from a study of OX40 agonist ivuxolimab in advanced cancers. Concerning this clone itself: Antigen unknown.

The study, taken as a whole, reports: At doses 0.1 to 3.0 mg/kg, CD4+ and CD8+ clones expanded.

Here immunoSEQ multiplex PCR was the method, and the copy in TCRdb shows in-frame clones only, minus some. The repertoire holds 35,000 to 40,000 clones, with 92% as singletons. CDR3 size: 13 residues. With 1 base removed from V and 3 bases from J, the gap between germline ends came to 9 bases. Germline V CDR1 and CDR2: GTSNPN, SVGIG (reference sequence). The chain joins TRBV30 to TRBJ1-1; D uncertain. This TCR was sampled from an adult with an advanced solid tumor such as melanoma, head and neck, liver or kidney cancer. The sequenced sample was CD4+ or CD8+ T cells sorted from blood, obtained in a trial of the OX40 agonist ivuxolimab. CDR3 DNA sequence: TGTGCCTGGAGTGCTGCGGAGGACACTGAAGCTTTCTTT. This sequence encodes CAWSAAEDTEAFF.